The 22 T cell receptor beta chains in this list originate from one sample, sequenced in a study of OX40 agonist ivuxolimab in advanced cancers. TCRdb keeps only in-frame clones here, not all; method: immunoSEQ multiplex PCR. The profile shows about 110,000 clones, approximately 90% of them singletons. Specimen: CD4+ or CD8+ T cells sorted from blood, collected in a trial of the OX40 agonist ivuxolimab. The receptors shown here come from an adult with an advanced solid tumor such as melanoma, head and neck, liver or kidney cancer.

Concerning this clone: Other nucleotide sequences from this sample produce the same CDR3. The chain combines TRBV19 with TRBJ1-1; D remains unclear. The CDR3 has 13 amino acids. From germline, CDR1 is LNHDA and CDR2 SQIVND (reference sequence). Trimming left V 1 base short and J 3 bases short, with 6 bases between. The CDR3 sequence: CASSIGWDTEAFF. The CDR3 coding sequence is TGTGCCAGTAGTATAGGCTGGGACACTGAAGCTTTCTTT.

This chain's CDR3 is CASRVTALYYGYTF. CDR3 nucleotides: TGTGCCAGCAGGGTGACGGCGCTTTACTATGGCTACACCTTC. V usage is TRBV27 and J usage is TRBJ1-2; the D is unclear. Germline V gives CDR1 MNHEY, CDR2 SMNVEV (reference sequence). With 6 bases removed from V and 3 bases from J, the gap between germline ends came to 14 bases. The CDR3 has 14 amino acids.

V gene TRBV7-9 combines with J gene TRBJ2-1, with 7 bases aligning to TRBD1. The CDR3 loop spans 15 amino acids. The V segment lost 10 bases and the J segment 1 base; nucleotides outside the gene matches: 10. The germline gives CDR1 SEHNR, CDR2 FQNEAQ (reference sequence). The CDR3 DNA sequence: TGTGCCATTTCATTAGGGACAGTTTCCTACAATGAGCAGTTCTTC. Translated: CAISLGTVSYNEQFF.

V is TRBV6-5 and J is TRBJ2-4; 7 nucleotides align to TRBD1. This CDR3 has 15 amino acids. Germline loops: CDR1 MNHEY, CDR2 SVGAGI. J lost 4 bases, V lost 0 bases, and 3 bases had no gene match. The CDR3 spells CASSYSRQGKNIQYF. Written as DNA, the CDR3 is TGTGCCAGCAGTTACTCTAGACAGGGTAAAAACATTCAGTACTTC.

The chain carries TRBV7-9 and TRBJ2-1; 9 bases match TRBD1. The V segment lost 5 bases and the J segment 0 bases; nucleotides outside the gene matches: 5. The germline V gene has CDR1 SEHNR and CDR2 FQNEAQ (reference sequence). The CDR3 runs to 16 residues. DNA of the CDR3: TGTGCCAGCAGCAGGGGACAGGGAAGCTCCTACAATGAGCAGTTCTTC. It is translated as CASSRGQGSSYNEQFF.

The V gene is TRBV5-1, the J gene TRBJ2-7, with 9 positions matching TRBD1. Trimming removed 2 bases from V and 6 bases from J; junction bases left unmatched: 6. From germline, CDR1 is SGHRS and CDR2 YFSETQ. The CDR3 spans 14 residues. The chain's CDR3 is CASSFRTGEGEQYF. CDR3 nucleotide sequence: TGCGCCAGCAGCTTCAGGACAGGGGAGGGCGAGCAGTACTTC.

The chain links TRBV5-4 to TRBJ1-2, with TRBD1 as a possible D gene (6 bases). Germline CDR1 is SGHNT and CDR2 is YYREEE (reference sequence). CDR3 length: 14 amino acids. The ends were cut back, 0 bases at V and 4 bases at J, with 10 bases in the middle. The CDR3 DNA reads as TGTGCCAGCAGCTTGGAACAGGGCGGCTATGGCTACACCTTC. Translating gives CASSLEQGGYGYTF.

CDR3 bases: TGTGCCAGCAGGCACCGACTAGCGGTCAACAATGAGCAGTTCTTC. Its translation is CASRHRLAVNNEQFF. The chain has TRBV5-6 and TRBJ2-1, with 9 bases that match TRBD2. This CDR3 comprises 15 residues. The V gene's germline CDR1 is SGHDT and CDR2 YYEEEE. J lost 5 bases, V lost 5 bases, and 8 bases had no gene match.

CDR3 amino acids: CASSLGGYNEQFF. For the CDR3, the DNA is TGCGCCAGCAGCTTGGGCGGCTACAATGAGCAGTTCTTC. The chain has TRBV5-1 and TRBJ2-1; D is unresolved. Germline V lookup: CDR1 SGHRS, CDR2 YFSETQ. This CDR3 region has 13 residues. Trimming stripped 0 bases from V and 3 bases from J, with 4 bases between.

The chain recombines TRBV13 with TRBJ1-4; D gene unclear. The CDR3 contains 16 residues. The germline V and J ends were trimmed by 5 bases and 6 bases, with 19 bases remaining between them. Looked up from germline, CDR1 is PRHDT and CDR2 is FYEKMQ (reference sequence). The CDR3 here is CASSPKRSSRHEKLFF. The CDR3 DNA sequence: TGTGCCAGCAGCCCAAAGAGGTCAAGCCGGCATGAAAAACTGTTTTTT.

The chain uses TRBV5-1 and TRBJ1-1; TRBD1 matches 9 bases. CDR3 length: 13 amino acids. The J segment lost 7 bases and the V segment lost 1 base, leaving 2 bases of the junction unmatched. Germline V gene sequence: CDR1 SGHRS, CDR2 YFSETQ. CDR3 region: CASSLSGQGEAFF. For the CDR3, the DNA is TGCGCCAGCAGCTTGTCGGGACAGGGTGAAGCTTTCTTT.

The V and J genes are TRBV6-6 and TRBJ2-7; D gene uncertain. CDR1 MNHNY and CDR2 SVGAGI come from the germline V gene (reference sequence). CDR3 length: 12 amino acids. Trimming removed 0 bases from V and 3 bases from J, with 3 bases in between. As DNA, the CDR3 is TGTGCCAGCAGTTACTCAATCTACGAGCAGTACTTC. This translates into CASSYSIYEQYF.

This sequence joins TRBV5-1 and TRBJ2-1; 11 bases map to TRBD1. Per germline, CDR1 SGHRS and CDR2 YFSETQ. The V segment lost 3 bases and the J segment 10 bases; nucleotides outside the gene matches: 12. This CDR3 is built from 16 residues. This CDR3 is CASSSPGTGGRQEQFF. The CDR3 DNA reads TGCGCCAGCAGCTCGCCAGGGACAGGGGGGCGTCAAGAGCAGTTCTTC.

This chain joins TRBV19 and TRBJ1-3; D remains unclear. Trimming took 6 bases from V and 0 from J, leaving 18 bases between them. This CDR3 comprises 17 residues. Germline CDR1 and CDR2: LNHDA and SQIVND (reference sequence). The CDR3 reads CASSPLGPLSSGNTIYF. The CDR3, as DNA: TGTGCCAGTAGCCCCTTGGGCCCATTGAGCTCTGGAAACACCATATATTTT.

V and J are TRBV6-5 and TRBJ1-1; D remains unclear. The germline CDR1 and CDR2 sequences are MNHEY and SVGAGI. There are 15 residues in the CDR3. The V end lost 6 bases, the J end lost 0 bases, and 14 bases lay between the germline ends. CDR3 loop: CASSQTSTVNTEAFF. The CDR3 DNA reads TGTGCCAGCAGCCAAACCTCGACGGTGAACACTGAAGCTTTCTTT.

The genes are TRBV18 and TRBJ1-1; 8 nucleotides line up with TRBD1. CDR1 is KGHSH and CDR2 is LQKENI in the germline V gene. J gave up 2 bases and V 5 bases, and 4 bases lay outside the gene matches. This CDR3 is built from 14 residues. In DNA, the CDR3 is TGTGCCAGCTCAGCGGGACAGGCAAACACTGAAGCTTTCTTT. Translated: CASSAGQANTEAFF.

In DNA form, the CDR3 reads TGTGCCAGCAGCCAAACCGGGACAGGTAATCAGCCCCAGCATTTT. This sequence encodes CASSQTGTGNQPQHF. The rearrangement links TRBV5-6 to TRBJ1-5; 8 bases match TRBD1. CDR3 length equals 15 residues. The germline CDR1 and CDR2 sequences are SGHDT and YYEEEE. J lost 4 bases, V lost 4 bases, and 7 bases had no gene match.

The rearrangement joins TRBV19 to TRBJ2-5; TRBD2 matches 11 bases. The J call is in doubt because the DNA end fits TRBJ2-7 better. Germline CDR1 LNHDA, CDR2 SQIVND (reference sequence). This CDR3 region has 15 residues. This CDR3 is CASSTLAGGPYEQYF. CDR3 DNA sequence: TGTGCCAGTAGTACTCTAGCGGGGGGACCCTACGAGCAGTACTTC.

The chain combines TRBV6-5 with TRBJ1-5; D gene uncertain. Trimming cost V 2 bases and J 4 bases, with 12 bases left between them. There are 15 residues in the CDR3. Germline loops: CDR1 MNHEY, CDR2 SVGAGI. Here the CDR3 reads CASSYRAGGNQPQHF. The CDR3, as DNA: TGTGCCAGCAGTTACCGGGCGGGTGGTAATCAGCCCCAGCATTTT.

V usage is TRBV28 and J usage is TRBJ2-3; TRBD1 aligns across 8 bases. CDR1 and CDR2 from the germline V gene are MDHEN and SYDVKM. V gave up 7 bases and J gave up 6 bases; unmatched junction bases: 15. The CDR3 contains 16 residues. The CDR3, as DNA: TGTGCCAGCACTGAAACCTTCGGACAGGGTTACGATACGCAGTATTTT. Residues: CASTETFGQGYDTQYF.

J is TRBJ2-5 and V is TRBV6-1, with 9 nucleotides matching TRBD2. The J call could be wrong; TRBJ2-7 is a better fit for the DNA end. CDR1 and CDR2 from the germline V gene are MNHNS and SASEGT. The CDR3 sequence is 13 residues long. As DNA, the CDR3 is TGTGCCAGCATCCTAGCGGGGCCCTACGAGCAGTACTTC. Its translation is CASILAGPYEQYF.

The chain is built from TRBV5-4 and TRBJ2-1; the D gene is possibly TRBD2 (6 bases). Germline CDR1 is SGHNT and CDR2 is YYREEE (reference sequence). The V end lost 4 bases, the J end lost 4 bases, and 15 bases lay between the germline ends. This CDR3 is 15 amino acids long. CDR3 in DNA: TGTGCCAGCAGCACCCCCCGGGGGACTTACAATGAGCAGTTCTTC. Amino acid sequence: CASSTPRGTYNEQFF. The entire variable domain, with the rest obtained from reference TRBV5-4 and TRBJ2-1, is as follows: ETGVTQSPTHLIKTRGQQVTLRCSSQSGHNTVSWYQQALGQGPQFIFQYYREEENGRGNFPPRFSGLQFPNYSSELNVNALELDDSALYLCASSTPRGTYNEQFFGPGTRLTVL.